This T cell receptor beta chain emerged from a study of blood T cell repertoires in COVID-19. Study details: Acute and convalescent COVID-19 samples came from the United States, Italy and Spain.

The ends were cut back, 7 bases at V and 4 bases at J, with 18 bases in the middle. This CDR3 has 14 amino acids. Germline CDR1 reads SQVTM; CDR2 reads ANQGSEA. Assay used: immunoSEQ multiplex PCR; TCRdb lists only in-frame clones, some missing. Of a few hundred thousand clones in the sample, just over 85% were seen once. Sequences were obtained from PBMCs or T cells enriched from blood (not recorded which). The chain recombines TRBV29-1 with TRBJ2-3; maybe TRBD2 (6 bases). The origin of this receptor is a woman in her forties with acute COVID-19. CDR3 nucleotides: TGCAGCGCGTCCGCCGGGGGTACAGCAGATACGCAGTATTTT. Its translation is CSASAGGTADTQYF.